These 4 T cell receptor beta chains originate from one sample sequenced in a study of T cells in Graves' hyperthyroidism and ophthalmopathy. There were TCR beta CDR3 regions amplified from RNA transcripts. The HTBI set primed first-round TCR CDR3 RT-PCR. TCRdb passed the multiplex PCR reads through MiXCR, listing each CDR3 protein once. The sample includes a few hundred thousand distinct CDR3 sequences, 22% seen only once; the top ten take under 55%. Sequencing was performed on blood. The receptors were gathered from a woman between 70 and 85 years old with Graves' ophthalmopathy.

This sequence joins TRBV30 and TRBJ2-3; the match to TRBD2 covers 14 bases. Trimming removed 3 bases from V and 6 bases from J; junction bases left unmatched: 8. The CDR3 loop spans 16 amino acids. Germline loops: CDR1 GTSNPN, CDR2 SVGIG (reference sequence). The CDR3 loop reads CAWSRLAGGPMDTQYF. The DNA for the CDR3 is TGTGCCTGGAGCAGACTAGCGGGAGGGCCGATGGATACGCAGTATTTT.

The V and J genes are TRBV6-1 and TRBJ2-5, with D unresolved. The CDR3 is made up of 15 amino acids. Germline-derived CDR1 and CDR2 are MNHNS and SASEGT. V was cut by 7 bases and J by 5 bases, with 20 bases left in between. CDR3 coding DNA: TGTGCCAGCACCCAAGGCTCTTCACTCCCGGAGACCCAGTACTTC. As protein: CASTQGSSLPETQYF.

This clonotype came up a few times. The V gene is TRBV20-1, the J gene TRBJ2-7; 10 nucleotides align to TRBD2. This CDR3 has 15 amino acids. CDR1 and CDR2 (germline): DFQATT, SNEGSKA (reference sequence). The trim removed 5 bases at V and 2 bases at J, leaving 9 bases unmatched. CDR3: CSAHSGTSVTYEQYF. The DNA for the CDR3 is TGCAGTGCTCATTCCGGGACTAGCGTTACCTACGAGCAGTACTTC.

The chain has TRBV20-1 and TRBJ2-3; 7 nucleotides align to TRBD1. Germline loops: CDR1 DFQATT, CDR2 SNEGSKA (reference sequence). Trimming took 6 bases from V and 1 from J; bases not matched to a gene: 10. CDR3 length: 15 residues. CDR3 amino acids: CSARGQLIGTDTQYF. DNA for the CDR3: TGCAGTGCCCGGGGACAGTTAATCGGCACAGATACGCAGTATTTT.